Listed below are T cell receptor beta chains from one sample, sequenced in a study of shared clonotypes between healthy human individuals. The assay was immunoSEQ multiplex PCR, and TCRdb's table has in-frame clones only and misses some. The table includes millions of clones, approximately 94% detected once. The specimen was naive CD4+ T cells sorted from blood. The receptors stem from a man between 18 and 29 years old in good health. Each CDR3 is given with its conserved first and last residue. A D gene is named only where the DNA matches it firmly.

len	j_gene	v_gene	d_gene	CDR3aa	CDR3nt
14	TRBJ2-2	TRBV6-6	.	CASRLRQSTGELFF	TGTGCCAGCAGACTTAGACAGAGCACCGGGGAGCTGTTTTTT
16	TRBJ1-5	TRBV28	.	CASSAKGVVSNQPQHF	TGTGCCAGCAGCGCAAAGGGGGTCGTGAGCAATCAGCCCCAGCATTTT
16	TRBJ2-6	TRBV11-2	TRBD1	CASSATGGAGANVLTF	TGTGCCAGCAGCGCCACAGGGGGCGCTGGGGCCAACGTCCTGACTTTC
15	TRBJ2-3	TRBV4-3	.	CASSQGGTSTDTQYF	TGCGCCAGCAGCCAAGGGGGGACGAGCACAGATACGCAGTATTTT
12	TRBJ2-7	TRBV30	.	CAWSRGNYEQYF	TGTGCCTGGAGTAGGGGCAACTACGAGCAGTACTTC
15	TRBJ2-3	TRBV2	TRBD2	CASRVAGSLGDTQYF	TGTGCCAGCAGAGTAGCGGGGAGTTTAGGAGATACGCAGTATTTT
15	TRBJ2-1	TRBV6-5	.	CASSYSETNHNEQFF	TGTGCCAGCAGTTACTCGGAGACTAACCACAATGAGCAGTTCTTC
13	TRBJ1-2	TRBV30	TRBD1	CAWDRTGRIGYTF	TGTGCCTGGGACCGGACAGGGCGAATTGGCTACACCTTC
19	TRBJ2-6	TRBV5-5	TRBD2	CASSLRPSGSIHGANVLTF	TGTGCCAGCAGCTTGCGCCCTAGCGGGAGCATCCACGGGGCCAACGTCCTGACTTTC
15	TRBJ2-7	TRBV6-5	.	CASSYSTSGLGEQYF	TGTGCCAGCAGTTACTCGACGTCGGGCCTGGGGGAGCAGTACTTC
17	TRBJ2-3	TRBV4-1	TRBD2	CASSQEGTSGVTDTQYF	TGCGCCAGCAGCCAAGAGGGGACTAGCGGGGTCACAGATACGCAGTATTTT
14	TRBJ2-5	TRBV15	.	CATSRDLGVGTQYF	TGTGCCACCAGCAGAGATTTGGGAGTAGGGACCCAGTACTTC
17	TRBJ1-6	TRBV11-2	.	CASSLDYRGADNSPLHF	TGTGCCAGCAGCTTAGATTATCGCGGGGCTGATAATTCACCCCTCCACTTT
19	TRBJ2-1	TRBV2	TRBD2	CASSDNERGGPSSYNEQFF	TGTGCCAGCAGTGATAACGAGCGGGGGGGCCCCAGCTCCTACAATGAGCAGTTCTTC
16	TRBJ1-4	TRBV4-1	.	CASSQDEAVQYEKLFF	TGCGCCAGCAGCCAAGATGAGGCCGTACAGTATGAAAAACTGTTTTTT